A single sample is the source of the 18 T cell receptor beta chains below, sequenced in a study of control samples from healthy donors and cancer patients. Sequencing used immunoSEQ multiplex PCR; TCRdb keeps in-frame clones, though not all of them. Of fewer than 95,000 clones listed, more than 70% are singletons. The sequencing sample was made of blood. These receptors came from a woman between 40 and 50 years old in good health.

The V and J genes are TRBV4-3 and TRBJ2-3, with 11 positions matching TRBD2. Trimming cost V 0 bases and J 2 bases; bases outside gene matches: 4. Per the germline V gene, CDR1 is LGHNA and CDR2 is YSLEER. CDR3 size: 17 residues. CDR3 residues: CASSQEPGLADTDTQYF. For the CDR3, the DNA is TGCGCCAGCAGCCAAGAACCGGGACTAGCGGACACAGATACGCAGTATTTT.

The V and J genes are TRBV12-5 and TRBJ1-1; possibly TRBD1 for D (5 bases). Germline assignment: CDR1 LGHNT and CDR2 FRNRAP. The V and J ends lost 6 bases and 11 bases respectively, with 16 bases between them. The CDR3 spans 12 residues. The CDR3 DNA reads as TGTGCTAGTGGCCGGGACCTTGGGCGCGCTTTCTTT. Amino acid sequence: CASGRDLGRAFF.

The rearrangement links TRBV5-1 to TRBJ1-2, with TRBD1 matching 9 bases. The trim removed 3 bases at V and 2 bases at J, leaving 5 bases unmatched. The CDR3 is 15 residues long. Germline V gene data show CDR1 as SGHRS and CDR2 as YFSETQ. The CDR3 DNA reads TGCGCCAGCAGCTCTCGGACAGGGGCGAACTATGGCTACACCTTC. It yields the protein CASSSRTGANYGYTF.

In its sample, this clone was seen a few times. The chain combines TRBV13 with TRBJ1-1; tentatively, D is TRBD1 (6 bases). Germline V CDR1 and CDR2: PRHDT, FYEKMQ (reference sequence). The CDR3 loop spans 15 amino acids. V was trimmed by 2 bases and J by 6 bases, leaving 16 bases between them. The CDR3 nucleotides read TGTGCCAGCAGCTTAAGGGGGGGAGCCGGACCTGAAGCTTTCTTT. Protein sequence: CASSLRGGAGPEAFF.

The chain employs TRBV18 and TRBJ1-1, with a weak D call TRBD1 (5 bases). Trimming stripped 3 bases from V and 2 bases from J, with 7 bases between. The CDR3 totals 13 residues. Germline values: CDR1 KGHSH, CDR2 LQKENI. This CDR3 is CASSPGPNTEAFF. CDR3 DNA sequence: TGTGCCAGCTCACCGGGACCAAACACTGAAGCTTTCTTT. Full variable domain (rest looked up from reference TRBV18 and TRBJ1-1): NAGVMQNPRHLVRRRGQEARLRCSPMKGHSHVYWYRQLPEEGLKFMVYLQKENIIDESGMPKERFSAEFPKEGPSILRIQQVVRGDSAAYFCASSPGPNTEAFFGQGTRLTVV.

This clone came up a few times. The chain recombines TRBV29-1 with TRBJ2-7; tentatively, D is TRBD1 (6 bases). This CDR3 spans 12 amino acids. The V end lost 1 base, the J end lost 6 bases, and 10 bases lay between the germline ends. In germline, CDR1 is SQVTM, CDR2 ANQGSEA. DNA of the CDR3: TGCAGCGTTGAAGTACAAGGGGGCGAGCAGTACTTC. Its protein product is CSVEVQGGEQYF.

The chain uses TRBV14 and TRBJ2-3; D uncertain. Per the germline V gene, CDR1 is SGHDN and CDR2 is FVKESK. Trimming stripped 1 base from V and 3 bases from J, with 14 bases between. The CDR3 has 16 amino acids. In DNA form, the CDR3 reads TGTGCCAGCAGCCAAGCAGTAGGAGTCAGAACAGATACGCAGTATTTT. Its protein is CASSQAVGVRTDTQYF.

The chain combines TRBV12-3 or TRBV12-4 with TRBJ2-5, with D possibly TRBD1 on 6 matching bases. The CDR3 totals 13 residues. Trimming shortened V by 6 bases and J by 0 bases, and 8 bases separated the two germline ends. The DNA for the CDR3 is TGTGCCAGCAGGGACAGCCACCAAGAGACCCAGTACTTC. Protein sequence: CASRDSHQETQYF.

The chain is built from TRBV19 and TRBJ2-7; the match to TRBD1 covers 9 bases. The germline gives CDR1 LNHDA, CDR2 SQIVND (reference sequence). The ends lost 4 bases at V and 4 bases at J; junction bases unmatched: 11. CDR3 size: 16 residues. The CDR3 DNA sequence: TGTGCCAGTAGTACCAAGTGGGACAGGGAGAGTTACGAGCAGTACTTC. It is translated as CASSTKWDRESYEQYF. The variable domain in full, completed from reference TRBV19 and TRBJ2-7, reads DGGITQSPKYLFRKEGQNVTLSCEQNLNHDAMYWYRQDPGQGLRLIYYSQIVNDFQKGDIAEGYSVSREKKESFPLTVTSAQKNPTAFYLCASSTKWDRESYEQYFGPGTRLTVT.

The chain employs TRBV6-5 and TRBJ2-7, with TRBD1 identical over 9 bases. The CDR3 totals 15 residues. CDR1 and CDR2 from the germline V gene are MNHEY and SVGAGI. The V and J ends lost 7 bases and 5 bases, in that order; junction bases with no gene match: 12. The CDR3 nucleotides are TGTGCCAGCATCAGCTGGGGACAGGGTTCCAACGAGCAGTACTTC. Translated, it gives CASISWGQGSNEQYF.

The chain links TRBV7-6 to TRBJ2-2; D call uncertain. This CDR3 is built from 16 residues. V gave up 5 bases and J gave up 1 base, with 14 bases separating them. Germline assignment: CDR1 SGHVS and CDR2 FNYEAQ. CDR3 sequence reads: CASSHSGTKNTGELFF. CDR3 DNA: TGTGCCAGCAGCCATAGTGGTACAAAGAACACCGGGGAGCTGTTTTTT.

The rearrangement uses TRBV5-1 and TRBJ2-5; 9 bases map to TRBD2. This CDR3 spans 16 amino acids. The V segment lost 0 bases and the J segment 5 bases; nucleotides outside the gene matches: 8. Per the germline V gene, CDR1 is SGHRS and CDR2 is YFSETQ. Here the CDR3 DNA reads TGCGCCAGCAGCTTGGATCAAGCGGGGGGTTTCGAGACCCAGTACTTC. Translation: CASSLDQAGGFETQYF.

The chain combines TRBV6-5 with TRBJ1-1; D might be TRBD1 (5 bases). With 11 bases removed from V and 2 bases from J, the gap between germline ends came to 15 bases. Germline CDR1 and CDR2: MNHEY and SVGAGI. CDR3 length equals 13 residues. CDR3 bases: TGTGCCGCACCAGACGGGACCAACACTGAAGCTTTCTTT. Amino acids: CAAPDGTNTEAFF.

The gene calls are TRBV6-1 and TRBJ2-7, with D unclear. The CDR3 is 13 residues long. Germline V lookup: CDR1 MNHNS, CDR2 SASEGT. Deletions cut 3 bases from V and 2 bases from J, with 8 bases between. CDR3 in amino acids: CASSDIVPYEQYF. The CDR3 coding sequence is TGTGCCAGCAGTGACATAGTTCCCTACGAGCAGTACTTC.

The gene calls are TRBV6-6 and TRBJ2-1, with TRBD1 as a possible D gene (6 bases). This CDR3 contains 15 residues. V lost 0 bases, J lost 7 bases, and 13 bases lay in between. Germline CDR1 MNHNY, CDR2 SVGAGI (reference sequence). CDR3 sequence: CASSYSTLQGNEQFF. DNA of the CDR3: TGTGCCAGCAGTTACTCCACGCTACAGGGTAATGAGCAGTTCTTC.

The table lists this clone with a count of one. The CDR3 is CASSQGQGDGYTF. CDR3 DNA: TGTGCCAGTAGCCAGGGACAGGGAGATGGCTACACCTTC. The chain carries TRBV19 and TRBJ1-2, with 9 bases matching TRBD1. This CDR3 contains 13 residues. Per the germline V gene, CDR1 is LNHDA and CDR2 is SQIVND (reference sequence). After removal of 6 bases from V and 6 bases from J, the junction contained 5 bases not matched to a gene.

The V call is TRBV12-5, the J call TRBJ2-3, with D uncertain. The germline V gene encodes CDR1 LGHNT and CDR2 FRNRAP. This CDR3 is 14 amino acids long. The V gene lost 1 base and the J gene lost 4 bases, with 9 bases spanning the gap. In DNA form, the CDR3 reads TGTGCTAGTGGTTTGGGTCGACTTGCAGATACGCAGTATTTT. Translating gives CASGLGRLADTQYF. The whole variable domain, filled in from reference TRBV12-5 and TRBJ2-3, reads DARVTQTPRHKVTEMGQEVTMRCQPILGHNTVFWYRQTMMQGLELLAYFRNRAPLDDSGMPKDRFSAEMPDATLATLKIQPSEPRDSAVYFCASGLGRLADTQYFGPGTRLTVL.

This chain connects TRBV12-5 to TRBJ1-5; maybe TRBD1 (5 bases). V lost 3 bases and J 1 base, leaving 16 bases between the germline ends. CDR1 is LGHNT, CDR2 FRNRAP, per germline. This CDR3 has 17 residues. In DNA form, the CDR3 reads TGTGCTAGTGGTTTATCAGGGTGGGACCGGAGCAATCAGCCCCAGCATTTT. Translation gives CASGLSGWDRSNQPQHF.